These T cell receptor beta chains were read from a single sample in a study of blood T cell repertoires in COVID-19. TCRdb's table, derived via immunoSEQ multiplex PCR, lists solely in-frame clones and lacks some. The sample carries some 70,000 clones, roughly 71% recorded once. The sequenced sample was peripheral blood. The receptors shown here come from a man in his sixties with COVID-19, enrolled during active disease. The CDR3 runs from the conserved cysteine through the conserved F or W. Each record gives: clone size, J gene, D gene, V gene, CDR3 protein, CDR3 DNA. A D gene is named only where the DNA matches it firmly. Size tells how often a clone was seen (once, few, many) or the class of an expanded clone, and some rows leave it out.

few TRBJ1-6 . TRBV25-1 CASSEFQGGDSPLHF TGTGCCAGCAGTGAATTTCAGGGCGGCGATTCACCCCTCCACTTT
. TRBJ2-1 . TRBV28 CASSPVRENPMRAQFF TGTGCCAGCAGCCCCGTCCGGGAAAATCCAATGAGGGCGCAGTTCTTC
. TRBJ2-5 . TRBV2 CASSGTEGETQYF TGTGCCAGCAGTGGGACAGAAGGGGAGACCCAGTACTTC
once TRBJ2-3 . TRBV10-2 CASSGGTDTQYF TGCGCCAGCAGCGGGGGCACAGATACGCAGTATTTT
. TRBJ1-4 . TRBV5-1 CASSLEVRIGGEKLFF TGCGCCAGCAGCTTGGAGGTTAGGATCGGGGGTGAAAAACTGTTTTTT
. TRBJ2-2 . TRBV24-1 CATSEPGVGTGELFF TGTGCCACCAGTGAGCCGGGAGTAGGAACCGGGGAGCTGTTTTTT
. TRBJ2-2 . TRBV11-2 CASSSPSVGELFF TGTGCCAGCAGCTCGCCCTCAGTTGGGGAGCTGTTTTTT
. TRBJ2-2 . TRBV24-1 CATSELVTGELFF TGTGCCACCAGTGAATTAGTAACCGGGGAGCTGTTTTTT
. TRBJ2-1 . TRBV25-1 CASSDAGGSYNEQFF TGTGCCAGCAGTGATGCCGGCGGGTCCTACAATGAGCAGTTCTTC
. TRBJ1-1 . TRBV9 CASSEPLEGSDTEAFF TGTGCCAGCAGCGAGCCCTTGGAGGGATCAGACACTGAAGCTTTCTTT
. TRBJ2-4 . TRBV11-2 CASSFLVENIQYF TGTGCCAGCAGCTTCTTAGTGGAGAACATTCAGTACTTC
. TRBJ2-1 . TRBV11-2 CASSLRTVLDEQFF TGTGCCAGCAGCTTAAGGACAGTTCTCGACGAGCAGTTCTTC
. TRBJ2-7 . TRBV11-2 CASSLEGSSYEQYF TGTGCCAGCAGCTTGGAGGGGAGCTCCTACGAGCAGTACTTC
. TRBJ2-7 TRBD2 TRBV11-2 CASSLAGGTYEQYF TGTGCCAGCAGCTTAGCGGGAGGGACCTACGAGCAGTACTTC
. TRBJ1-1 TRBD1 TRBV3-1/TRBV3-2 CASSHRQGNTEAFF TGTGCCAGCAGTCACAGACAGGGGAACACTGAAGCTTTCTTT
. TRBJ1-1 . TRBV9 CASSVVGQGSAFF TGTGCCAGCAGCGTAGTAGGGCAGGGGAGTGCTTTCTTT
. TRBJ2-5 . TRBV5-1 CASSAPAGARTLETQYF TGCGCCAGCAGTGCTCCGGCGGGGGCGCGAACATTAGAGACCCAGTACTTC
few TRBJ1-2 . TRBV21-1 CARTLPTGDYGYTF TGTGCCCGAACCCTACCGACAGGGGACTATGGCTACACCTTC
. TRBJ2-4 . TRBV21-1 CASSQPTGGKPYNQYF TGTGCCAGCAGCCAACCGACAGGGGGCAAGCCCTACAATCAGTACTTC
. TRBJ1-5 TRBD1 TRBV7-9 CASSQEGAQPQHF TGTGCCAGCAGCCAAGAGGGGGCTCAGCCCCAGCATTTT
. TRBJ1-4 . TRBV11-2 CASSPGVVREYEKLFF TGTGCCAGCAGCCCAGGGGTAGTCAGGGAGTATGAAAAACTGTTTTTT
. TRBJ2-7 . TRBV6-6 CASSPTGTEYEQYF TGTGCCAGCAGTCCGACCGGGACTGAGTACGAGCAGTACTTC
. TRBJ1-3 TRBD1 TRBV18 CASSPPGQRGVSGNTIYF TGTGCCAGCTCACCGCCGGGACAGAGGGGAGTTTCTGGAAACACCATATATTTT
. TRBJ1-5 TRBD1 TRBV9 CASSPGQNQPQHF TGTGCCAGCAGCCCGGGACAGAATCAGCCCCAGCATTTT
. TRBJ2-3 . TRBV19 CASSLNTGWDTQYF TGTGCCAGTAGTCTCAATACAGGGTGGGATACGCAGTATTTT
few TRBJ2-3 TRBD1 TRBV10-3 CAITQGQGSTDTQYF TGTGCCATCACCCAGGGACAGGGCAGCACAGATACGCAGTATTTT